This TCR beta chain is drawn from a study of shared clonotypes between healthy human individuals. This CDR3 contains 12 residues. Trimming removed 6 bases at V and 5 bases at J, with 11 bases between. Germline V gene lookup returns CDR1 MNHNS and CDR2 SASEGT. Method: immunoSEQ multiplex PCR; TCRdb's copy keeps in-frame clones and lacks some. The table includes some 470,000 clones, over 65% detected once. The TCR was taken from a woman between 40 and 55 years old in good health. Some clones in this sample may be carry-over from other donors' samples. The J gene is TRBJ2-7, the V gene TRBV6-1, with D unclear. The sample comprised PBMCs. This CDR3 is CASRIIADEQYF. CDR3 bases: TGTGCCAGCAGGATTATAGCCGACGAGCAGTACTTC.